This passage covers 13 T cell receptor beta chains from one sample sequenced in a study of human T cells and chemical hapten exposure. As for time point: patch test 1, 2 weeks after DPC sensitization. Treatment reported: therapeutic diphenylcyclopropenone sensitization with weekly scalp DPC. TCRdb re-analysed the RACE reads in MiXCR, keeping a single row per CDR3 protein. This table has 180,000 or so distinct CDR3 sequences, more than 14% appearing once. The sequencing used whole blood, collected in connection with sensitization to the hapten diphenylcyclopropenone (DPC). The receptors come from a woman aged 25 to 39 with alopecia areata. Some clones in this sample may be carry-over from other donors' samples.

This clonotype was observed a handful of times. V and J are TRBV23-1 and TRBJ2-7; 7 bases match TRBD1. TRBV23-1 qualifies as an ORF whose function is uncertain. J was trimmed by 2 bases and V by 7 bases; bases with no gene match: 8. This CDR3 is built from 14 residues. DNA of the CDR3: TGCGCCAGCACGGACAGGTCCCCCACCTACGAGCAGTACTTC. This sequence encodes CASTDRSPTYEQYF.

CDR3 sequence (DNA): TGTGCCAGCAGTTACCCCCTAGCGGGGGGGTCTGGCTCCTACAATGAGCAGTTCTTC. Amino acids: CASSYPLAGGSGSYNEQFF. The chain links TRBV6-2 or TRBV6-3 to TRBJ2-1, with 12 positions matching TRBD2. Germline CDR1 MNHEY, CDR2 SVGEGT. This CDR3 region has 19 residues. Unmatched junction bases numbered 8, after V lost 2 bases and J lost 0 bases.

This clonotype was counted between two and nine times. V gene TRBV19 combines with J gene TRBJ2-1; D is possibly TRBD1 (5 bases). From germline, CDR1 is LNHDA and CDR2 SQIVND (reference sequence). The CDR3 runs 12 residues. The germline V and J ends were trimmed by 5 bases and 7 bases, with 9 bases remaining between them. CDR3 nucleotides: TGTGCCAGTAGTTCTACAGGTAATGAGCAGTTCTTC. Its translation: CASSSTGNEQFF. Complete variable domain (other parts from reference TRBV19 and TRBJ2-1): DGGITQSPKYLFRKEGQNVTLSCEQNLNHDAMYWYRQDPGQGLRLIYYSQIVNDFQKGDIAEGYSVSREKKESFPLTVTSAQKNPTAFYLCASSSTGNEQFFGPGTRLTVL.

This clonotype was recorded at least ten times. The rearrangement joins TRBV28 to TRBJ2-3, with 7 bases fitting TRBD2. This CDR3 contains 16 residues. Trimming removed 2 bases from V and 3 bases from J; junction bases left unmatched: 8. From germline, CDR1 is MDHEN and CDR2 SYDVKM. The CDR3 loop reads CASSLLGGSGTDTQYF. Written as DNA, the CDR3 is TGTGCCAGCAGTTTACTTGGCGGGAGCGGAACAGATACGCAGTATTTT.

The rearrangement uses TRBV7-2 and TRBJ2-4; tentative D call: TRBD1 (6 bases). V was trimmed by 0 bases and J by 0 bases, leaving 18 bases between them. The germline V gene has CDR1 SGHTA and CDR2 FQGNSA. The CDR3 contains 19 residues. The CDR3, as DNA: TGTGCCAGCAGCTTAGCGGGCAGGGGCCCTGATCTAGCCAAAAACATTCAGTACTTC. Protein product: CASSLAGRGPDLAKNIQYF.

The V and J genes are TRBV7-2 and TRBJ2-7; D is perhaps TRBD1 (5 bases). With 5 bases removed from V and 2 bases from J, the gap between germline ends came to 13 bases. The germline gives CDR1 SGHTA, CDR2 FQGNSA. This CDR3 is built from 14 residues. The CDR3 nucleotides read TGTGCCAGCAGCCAAGGGCAGGGCACCTACGAGCAGTACTTC. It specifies CASSQGQGTYEQYF.

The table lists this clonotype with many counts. CDR3 sequence: CASSQAEDRDTEAFF. The CDR3 coding sequence is TGCGCCAGCAGCCAAGCGGAAGACAGGGACACTGAAGCTTTCTTT. The chain has TRBV4-1 and TRBJ1-1; 7 positions match TRBD1. There are 15 residues in the CDR3. Per germline, CDR1 MGHRA and CDR2 YSYEKL. V lost 1 base to trimming and J lost 3 bases; unmatched junction nucleotides: 5.

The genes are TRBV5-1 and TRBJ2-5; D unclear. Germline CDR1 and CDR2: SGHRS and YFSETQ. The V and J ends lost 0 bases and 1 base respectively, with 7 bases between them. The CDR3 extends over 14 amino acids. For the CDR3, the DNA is TGCGCCAGCAGCTTGGGACGGATCCAAGAGACCCAGTACTTC. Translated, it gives CASSLGRIQETQYF.

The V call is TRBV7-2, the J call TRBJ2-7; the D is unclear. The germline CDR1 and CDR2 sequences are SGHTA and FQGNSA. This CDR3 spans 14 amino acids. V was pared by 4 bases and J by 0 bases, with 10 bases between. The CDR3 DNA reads TGTGCCAGCAGCTCCCGTAGGAGCTCCTACGAGCAGTACTTC. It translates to CASSSRRSSYEQYF. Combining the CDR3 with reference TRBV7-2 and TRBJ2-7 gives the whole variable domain GAGVSQSPSNKVTEKGKDVELRCDPISGHTALYWYRQSLGQGLEFLIYFQGNSAPDKSGLPSDRFSAERTGGSVSTLTIQRTQQEDSAVYLCASSSRRSSYEQYFGPGTRLTVT.

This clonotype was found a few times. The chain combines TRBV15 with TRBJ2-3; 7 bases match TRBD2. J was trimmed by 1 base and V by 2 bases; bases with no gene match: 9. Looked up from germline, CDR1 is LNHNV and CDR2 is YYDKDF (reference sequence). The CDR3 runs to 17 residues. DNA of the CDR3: TGTGCCACCAGCAGATCCCGGAGCGGGAAAGGCACAGATACGCAGTATTTT. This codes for CATSRSRSGKGTDTQYF.

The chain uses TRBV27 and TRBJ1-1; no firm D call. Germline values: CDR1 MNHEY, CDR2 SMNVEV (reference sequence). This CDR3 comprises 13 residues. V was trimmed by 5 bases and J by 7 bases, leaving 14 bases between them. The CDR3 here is CASSAGYFGEAFF. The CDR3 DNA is TGTGCCAGCAGTGCCGGATATTTTGGTGAAGCTTTCTTT.

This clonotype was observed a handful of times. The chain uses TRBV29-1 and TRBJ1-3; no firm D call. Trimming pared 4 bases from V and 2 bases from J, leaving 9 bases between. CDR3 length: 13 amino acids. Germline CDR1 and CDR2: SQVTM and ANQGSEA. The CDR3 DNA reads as TGCAGCGTTGTTCATTCGGCTGGAAACACCATATATTTT. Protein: CSVVHSAGNTIYF. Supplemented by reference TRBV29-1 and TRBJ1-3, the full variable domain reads SAVISQKPSRDICQRGTSLTIQCQVDSQVTMMFWYRQQPGQSLTLIATANQGSEATYESGFVIDKFPISRPNLTFSTLTVSNMSPEDSSIYLCSVVHSAGNTIYFGEGSWLTVV.

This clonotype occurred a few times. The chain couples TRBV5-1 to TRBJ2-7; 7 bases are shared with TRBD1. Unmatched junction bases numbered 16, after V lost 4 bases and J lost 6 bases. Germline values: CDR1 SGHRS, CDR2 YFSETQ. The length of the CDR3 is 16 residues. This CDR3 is CASSVMIRDRFSEQYF. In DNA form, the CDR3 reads TGCGCCAGCAGCGTAATGATCCGGGACAGATTTTCCGAGCAGTACTTC. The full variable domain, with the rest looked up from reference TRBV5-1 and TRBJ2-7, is KAGVTQTPRYLIKTRGQQVTLSCSPISGHRSVSWYQQTPGQGLQFLFEYFSETQRNKGNFPGRFSGRQFSNSRSEMNVSTLELGDSALYLCASSVMIRDRFSEQYFGPGTRLTVT.